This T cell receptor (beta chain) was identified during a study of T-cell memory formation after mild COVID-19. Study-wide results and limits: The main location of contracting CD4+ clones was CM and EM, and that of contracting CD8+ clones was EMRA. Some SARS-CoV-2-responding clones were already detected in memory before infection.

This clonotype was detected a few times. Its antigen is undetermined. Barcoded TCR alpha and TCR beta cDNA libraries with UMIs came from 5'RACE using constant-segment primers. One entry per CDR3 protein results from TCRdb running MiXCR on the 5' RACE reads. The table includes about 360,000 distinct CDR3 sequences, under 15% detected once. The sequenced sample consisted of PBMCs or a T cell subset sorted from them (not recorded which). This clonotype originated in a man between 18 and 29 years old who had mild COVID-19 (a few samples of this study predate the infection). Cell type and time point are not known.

CDR3 in DNA: TGCGCCAGCAGCCAAGATCACGGAGCTAACTATGGCTACACCTTC. Protein product: CASSQDHGANYGYTF. V gene TRBV4-3 combines with J gene TRBJ1-2; D remains ambiguous. V was clipped by 0 bases and J by 0 bases, with 8 bases between them. This CDR3 region has 15 residues. Looked up from germline, CDR1 is LGHNA and CDR2 is YSLEER.